These T cell receptor beta chains were read from a single sample in a study of CD8+CD57+ T cells in acquired aplastic anemia. In TCRdb, the reads were re-called with MiXCR into one record per CDR3 protein. The sample consists of under 200,000 distinct CDR3 sequences, about 48% of them appearing once. Input material: sorted CD4+, CD8+, or CD8+CD57+ T cells (not recorded which) from PBMCs. These receptors all come from a human donor in good health. The CDR3 runs from the conserved cysteine through the conserved F or W. A D gene is named only where the DNA matches it firmly. Size tells how often a clone was seen (once, few, many) or the class of an expanded clone, and some rows leave it out.

TGTGCCAGCACAGAAGATAGCAATCAGCCCCAGCATTTT | CASTEDSNQPQHF | TRBJ1-5 | . | TRBV7-9 | .
TGCGCCAGCAGCTTTGAGGCGGGAGCTGCCAATGAGCAGTTCTTC | CASSFEAGAANEQFF | TRBJ2-1 | TRBD2 | TRBV5-1 | many
TGCAGTGCCCAAGAAGACGGGGTCTGTGGGCAGTACTTC | CSAQEDGVCGQYF | TRBJ2-7 | . | TRBV20-1 | .
TGTGCCAGTAGGTTCGGCGGACCGAACACCGGGGAGCTGTTTTTT | CASRFGGPNTGELFF | TRBJ2-2 | . | TRBV19 | many
TGTGCCAGCACGGGACAGGGCAGTCAGCCCCAGCATTTT | CASTGQGSQPQHF | TRBJ1-5 | TRBD1 | TRBV2 | few
TGCGCCAGCAGTGAGTCCTGGGGACCCTACGAGCAGTACTTC | CASSESWGPYEQYF | TRBJ2-7 | . | TRBV10-2 | .
TGTGCCAGCAGCCCAGGCTTCTGGGGCGGGGGAAGAGGGACAGAGACCCAGTACTTC | CASSPGFWGGGRGTETQYF | TRBJ2-5 | TRBD2 | TRBV7-9 | many
TGTGCCACCAGTGATTCGACAGGTCGCGGCTACACCTTC | CATSDSTGRGYTF | TRBJ1-2 | . | TRBV24-1 | many
TGTGCCAGCAGCGTAGATCTGCGGGGGATACAAGAGACCCAGTACTTC | CASSVDLRGIQETQYF | TRBJ2-5 | TRBD2 | TRBV9 | .
TGTGCCACCAGCAGAGATCTCAAGCCCCAGCATTTT | CATSRDLKPQHF | TRBJ1-5 | . | TRBV15 | .
TGTGCCAGCAGCTTAGGCCAGGGGGAGACCCAGTACTTC | CASSLGQGETQYF | TRBJ2-5 | . | TRBV7-6 | .
TGTGCCATCAGTACGGCAGGGGACGGAACCGGGGAGCTGTTTTTT | CAISTAGDGTGELFF | TRBJ2-2 | . | TRBV10-3 | many
TGTGCCATAGCGGGGCCAGGGAATTCACCCCTCCACTTT | CAIAGPGNSPLHF | TRBJ1-6 | . | TRBV10-3 | .
TGCAGTGCCACAGGGACAGGCTCCTTAGGGAGCACCTTC | CSATGTGSLGSTF | TRBJ1-2 | TRBD1 | TRBV20-1 | many
TGTGCCAGCAGCTCCGGACAGAAAGAGACCCAGTACTTC | CASSSGQKETQYF | TRBJ2-5 | . | TRBV9 | many